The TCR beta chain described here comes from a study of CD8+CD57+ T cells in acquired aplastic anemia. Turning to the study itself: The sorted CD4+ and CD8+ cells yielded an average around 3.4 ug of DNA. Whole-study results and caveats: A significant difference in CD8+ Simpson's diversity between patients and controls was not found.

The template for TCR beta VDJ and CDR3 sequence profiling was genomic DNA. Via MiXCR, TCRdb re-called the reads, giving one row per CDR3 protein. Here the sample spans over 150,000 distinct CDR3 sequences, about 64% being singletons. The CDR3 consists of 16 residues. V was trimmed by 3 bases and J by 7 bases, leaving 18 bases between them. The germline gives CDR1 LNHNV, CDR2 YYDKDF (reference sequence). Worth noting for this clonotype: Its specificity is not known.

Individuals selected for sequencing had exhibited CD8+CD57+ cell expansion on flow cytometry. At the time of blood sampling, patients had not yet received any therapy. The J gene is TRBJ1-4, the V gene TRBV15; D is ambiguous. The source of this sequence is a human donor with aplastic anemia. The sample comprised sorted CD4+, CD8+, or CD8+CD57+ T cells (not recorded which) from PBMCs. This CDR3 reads CATSSVAGSGSEKLFF. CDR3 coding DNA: TGTGCCACCAGCAGTGTGGCGGGGAGCGGGAGTGAAAAACTGTTTTTT.